This T cell receptor beta chain was sequenced for a study of cytomegalovirus exposure and HLA in healthy donors (TCRdb year 2017). Broadly, across the study: In an earlier analysis of some 550 of the donors, 276 Gb of sequence data and about 110 million unique TCR beta sequences from 180 million or so T cells were reported. A later analysis re-examined previously published TCR beta repertoires from about 700 donors and added high-resolution HLA genotyping to investigate patterns of TCR occurrence. Because of strong linkage in the cohort, roughly five DR-DQ haplotypes were treated as single units for association and clustering. To decide whether each TCR beta V gene segment behaved as functional or pseudogenic, an earlier analysis of nearly 600 of the donors relied on high-throughput TCR beta sequencing. The study aimed to test whether signatures of past pathogen exposure could be identified by cataloging public T cell receptors. All discovery cohort repertoires had been generated on a single sequencing platform. Genome-wide SNP genotypes for about 65% of the roughly 670 donors were used in a later genetic analysis, which treated that subset as a discovery cohort. An early release that covered about 600 HLA-typed donors contained 300 to 350 gigabases of sequencing data and 85 million to 100 million unique TCR sequences. A separate validation cohort of roughly 130 different subjects was used in addition to the roughly 670-subject first cohort. Alongside the repertoire data, information on donor age, sex, ethnicity and CMV serostatus was compiled. Typing coverage varied by locus: roughly 629-640 donors for A, B, C, DRB1 and DQB1; approximately 500 for DQA1; about 590 for DPA1; roughly 450 for DPB1. Among roughly 400 genotyped donors of the cohort, an average of roughly 240,000 unique TCR beta nucleotide sequences were sequenced per donor, around a sixth of them non-productive. Both class I and class II loci were covered by HLA typing, at four-digit resolution. The study combined high-throughput TCR immunosequencing, statistical association of individual TCRs with disease status, and machine learning to predict cytomegalovirus infection status. Of the approximately 370 genotyped donors, 65% to 90% were placed in the genetic ancestry cluster associated with self-reported Caucasian donors. The study profiled the T cell repertoires of 550 to 700 subjects by immunosequencing and related them to cytomegalovirus serostatus. The later analysis used no new phenotypic data to find candidate immune exposures, relying instead on TCR beta sequences and their occurrence across donors.

The germline V gene (reference sequence) sets CDR1 to LNHDA and CDR2 to SQIVND. The CDR3 covers 16 residues, taking in both the cysteine and the phenylalanine. Of all the DNA, just the CDR3 is kept, 48 bases in frame from base 1. The library was built by means of the immunoSEQ multiplex PCR assay. For the multiplex PCR, a mixture combining 60 forward primers for TCR Vbeta segments and 13 reverse primers for TCR Jbeta segments was used. The CDR3 region of rearranged TCR beta genes was amplified from genomic DNA by a multiplex PCR assay. The amplified TCR beta libraries were sequenced on the Illumina HiSeq System as 87-base-pair reads. On the authors' methods: A later analysis counted tens of millions of unique TCR beta chains across the 650 to 700 repertoires, and roughly 11 million of these chains were shared by at least two donors. Raw reads were error-corrected and collapsed into unique sequences with a nearest-neighbor algorithm that merged closely related sequences to remove PCR and sequencing errors. CDR3 sequences were aligned to IMGT reference sequences to assign V, D and J gene segments. Each retained sequence needed at least a six-nucleotide match to both a V gene segment and a J gene segment. Rearrangements were called productive when the CDR3 lacked stop codons and stayed in frame with V and J; all others were non-productive. Following IMGT convention, CDR3 was defined as the stretch from the second conserved V-encoded cysteine up to the conserved J-encoded phenylalanine. In an earlier analysis of approximately 590 of the donors, sequences lacking an unambiguous match to a single V gene segment were excluded. In an earlier analysis of approximately 550 of the donors, V segments were called functional above 56.7% productive rearrangements and were called segregating when the between-donor standard deviation exceeded 5%. A statistical classification framework was built for diagnosing cytomegalovirus status from the catalog of TCR beta chain sequences. V and J gene assignment, in a later analysis, came from comparing TCR nucleotide sequences with IMGT/GENE-DB human TR gene sequences. A later analysis assigned CDR3 sequences and most-parsimonious VDJ recombination scenarios with the TCRdist pipeline. A later analysis defined each TCR beta chain by its CDR3 amino acid sequence plus V-gene family, and excluded reads lacking a unique V-gene family. As a way to deal with suspected cross-contamination and a sequencing artifact, a later analysis dropped 500 to 700 nucleotide sequences that were highly shared and had low generation probability. For each public chain, a later analysis derived a clonal expansion index from normalized ranks of inferred template counts within each repertoire. Generation probabilities in a later analysis came from a VDJ recombination model fitted to out-of-frame rearrangements, and those results were checked against IGoR. In a later analysis, hypergeometric tests were used to score TCR-TCR, TCR-HLA and TCR-CMV co-occurrence, with a repertoire-size bias correction applied to TCR pairs. To estimate false discovery rates, a later analysis permuted the HLA or CMV assignments 20 times. In a later analysis, co-occurring TCRs were grouped with DBSCAN, and TCRdist sequence similarity was added when clustering was performed within HLA-allele-positive subsets. Repertoires with fewer than 30,000 or more than 120,000 public chains were left out of co-occurrence clustering, as were four to six repertoires with anomalous nucleotide sharing. In TCRdb, the immuneACCESS table is reduced to in-frame sequences with V and J assigned. These tables do not hold every clone; where another copy was compared, an unresolved V gene accounts for under half, and the others remain unexplained. The V and J calls and clone size were taken over from that table, and D and trimming were inferred from the DNA. The sample's own table lists around 130,000 clones. The ten largest account for under 2% of the sample.

Comment on this clone: The antigen it recognizes is unknown.

The cohort consisted of some 730 healthy bone marrow donors. At the time of sampling, all cohort members were nominally healthy, though unrecorded immune exposures were likely present. The donor was CMV seronegative and was included in the group of around 320 seronegative cohort members. A peripheral blood sample was provided by each donor, and peripheral blood mononuclear cells were used for TCR beta sequencing. The Qiagen DNeasy Blood Extraction Kit was used to extract genomic DNA from the blood cell samples. Broad study findings and their caveats: V-gene and J-gene trimming of TCR beta chains was associated with a missense DCLRE1C variant in a later genetic analysis, and the association was replicated in an independent cohort. In a later analysis, several top co-occurrence clusters were reported to appear linked to parvovirus B19, influenza, CMV and Epstein-Barr virus. In a later analysis, most CMV-associated TCR beta chains were found to appear HLA-restricted, with HLA associations seemingly driven largely by CMV exposure. Because HLA typing was unavailable for some donors at each locus, only the typed subset was used in association tests. Linkage disequilibrium might explain the correlated functional status among segregating V segments, but an unknown experimental factor could not be ruled out. Cytomegalovirus status was reported to be diagnosed by the classifier with high specificity and sensitivity in both the original and validation cohorts. A few of the identified cytomegalovirus-associated TCR beta chains were confirmed in vitro to be specific for cytomegalovirus antigens. A further reported finding was that TCR beta sequences accurately predicted the HLA-A and HLA-B alleles for most subjects in the first cohort. A later analysis found that TCR association rates varied across HLA loci, with DRB1 alleles showing the most associated TCRs and HLA-C alleles the fewest. Some IMGT-functional V segments, including TRBV6-2 and TRBV6-3, could not be told apart with the 87-base-pair reads, so those segments were excluded. Assigning TCR associations to individual alleles was difficult when HLA alleles, especially DR and DQ, strongly co-occurred. In the study, approximately 150 TCR beta chains were listed as associated with cytomegalovirus. At a false discovery rate of 0.05, a later analysis linked 16,951 TCR beta sequences to specific HLA alleles. In a later genetic analysis, fewer N-insertions in productive TCRs were reported among donors in an Asian-associated ancestry cluster than the roughly 700-donor mean. Immune exposure information for the cohort was limited to CMV serostatus. In an earlier analysis of some 550 of the donors, most TCR beta V segments were observed in productive rearrangements about 90% or about 30% of the time, broadly matching IMGT annotations. The sequencing pipeline was judged likely to have produced a cluster of highly shared sequence variants as a technical artifact. In this cohort, only TCR beta chains were sequenced, and detectable features were limited by the absence of alpha or paired-chain data. According to the authors, the approach could potentially be generalized to other disease states and immunological phenotypes. The earlier analysis of around 600 of the donors excluded around 17 rarely observed V segments, including chromosome 9 orphons, because counts were too low. Most TCR sequences were observed very rarely across donors, whereas some public TCRs were present in many individuals. Presence/absence analyses assumed roughly uniform sequencing depth across donors, an assumption that may not hold. A later analysis found that HLA-associated TCR beta chains were more clonally expanded and had lower generation probabilities than equally common non-associated chains.

The clonotype comes from a woman aged 40 to 50 in good health and CMV-seronegative. The chain employs TRBV19 and TRBJ2-5, and TRBD2 may be the D gene, going by 5 matching bases. The J call may not be correct, given that the DNA end is closer to TRBJ2-7. Sequenced material: PBMCs. The CDR3 protein sequence reads: CASSIGTGGSSYEQYF. The nucleotide sequence is TGTGCCAGTAGTATAGGTACCGGAGGAAGCTCCTACGAGCAGTACTTC.